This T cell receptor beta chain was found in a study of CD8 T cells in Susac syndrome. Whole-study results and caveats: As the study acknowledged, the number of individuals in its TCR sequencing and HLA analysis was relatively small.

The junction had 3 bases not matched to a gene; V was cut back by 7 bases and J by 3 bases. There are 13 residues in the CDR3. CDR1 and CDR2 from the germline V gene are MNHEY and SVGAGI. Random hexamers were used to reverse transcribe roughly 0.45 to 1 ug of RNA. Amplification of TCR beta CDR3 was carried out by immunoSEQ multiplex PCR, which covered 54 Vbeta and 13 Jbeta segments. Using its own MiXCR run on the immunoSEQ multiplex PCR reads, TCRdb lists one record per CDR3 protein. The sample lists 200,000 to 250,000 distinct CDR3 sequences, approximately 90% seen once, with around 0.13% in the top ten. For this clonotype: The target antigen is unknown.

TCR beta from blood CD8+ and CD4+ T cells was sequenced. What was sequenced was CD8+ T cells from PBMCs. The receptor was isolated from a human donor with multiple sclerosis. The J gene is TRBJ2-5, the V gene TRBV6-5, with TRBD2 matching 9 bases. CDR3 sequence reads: CASNAGGEETQYF. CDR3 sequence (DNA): TGTGCCAGCAACGCGGGGGGGGAAGAGACCCAGTACTTC.